The 26 T cell receptor beta chains below were found in one sample sequenced in a study of cytomegalovirus exposure and HLA in healthy donors. Vbeta (60) and Jbeta (13) primers were used in the PCR. Assay: immunoSEQ multiplex PCR; the TCRdb copy retains only in-frame clones and omits some. The sample table sets out 77,000 or so clones. The sequencing input was PBMCs. These receptors were taken from a young man in good health and CMV-seronegative.

V is TRBV5-1 and J is TRBJ2-3; TRBD2 matches at 8 bases. The V segment lost 4 bases and the J segment 5 bases; nucleotides outside the gene matches: 9. Germline CDR1 SGHRS, CDR2 YFSETQ. The CDR3 length is 15 residues. The CDR3 loop reads CASSRAGAGRDTQYF. CDR3 coding DNA: TGCGCCAGCAGCCGAGCGGGAGCGGGTAGAGATACGCAGTATTTT. The variable domain in full, with the rest retrieved from reference TRBV5-1 and TRBJ2-3, is KAGVTQTPRYLIKTRGQQVTLSCSPISGHRSVSWYQQTPGQGLQFLFEYFSETQRNKGNFPGRFSGRQFSNSRSEMNVSTLELGDSALYLCASSRAGAGRDTQYFGPGTRLTVL.

The V gene is TRBV19, the J gene TRBJ2-1; no clear D gene. The CDR3 consists of 14 residues. V gave up 3 bases and J gave up 1 base, with 7 bases separating them. Germline CDR1 is LNHDA and CDR2 is SQIVND (reference sequence). CDR3 residues: CASSIQQSYNEQFF. CDR3 DNA sequence: TGTGCCAGTAGTATTCAACAGTCCTACAATGAGCAGTTCTTC. Based on the CDR3 plus reference TRBV19 and TRBJ2-1, the full variable domain is DGGITQSPKYLFRKEGQNVTLSCEQNLNHDAMYWYRQDPGQGLRLIYYSQIVNDFQKGDIAEGYSVSREKKESFPLTVTSAQKNPTAFYLCASSIQQSYNEQFFGPGTRLTVL.

CDR3 protein: CASSRGQTTDTQYF. CDR3 nucleotide sequence: TGCGCCAGCAGCCGGGGACAGACCACAGATACGCAGTATTTT. The gene calls are TRBV5-1 and TRBJ2-3; 7 nucleotides match TRBD1. In germline, CDR1 is SGHRS, CDR2 YFSETQ. The CDR3 consists of 14 residues. The ends lost 4 bases at V and 2 bases at J; junction bases unmatched: 4.

J is TRBJ2-6 and V is TRBV6-1, with D tentatively TRBD2 (6 bases). Germline V gene data show CDR1 as MNHNS and CDR2 as SASEGT. This CDR3 is built from 14 residues. The germline V and J ends were trimmed by 3 bases and 4 bases, with 7 bases remaining between them. The CDR3 reads CASSDAGGANVLTF. In DNA, the CDR3 is TGTGCCAGCAGTGATGCGGGAGGGGCCAACGTCCTGACTTTC.

The chain links TRBV7-9 to TRBJ2-5; 7 bases agree with TRBD2. There are 17 residues in the CDR3. CDR1 is SEHNR, CDR2 FQNEAQ, per germline (reference sequence). V shed 1 base, J shed 1 base, and the junction held 9 bases outside the gene matches. CDR3 in amino acids: CASSLDAGAYVQETQYF. The CDR3 nucleotides are TGTGCCAGCAGCTTAGATGCGGGAGCCTACGTCCAAGAGACCCAGTACTTC. Supplemented by reference TRBV7-9 and TRBJ2-5, the full variable domain reads DTGVSQNPRHKITKRGQNVTFRCDPISEHNRLYWYRQTLGQGPEFLTYFQNEAQLEKSRLLSDRFSAERPKGSFSTLEIQRTEQGDSAMYLCASSLDAGAYVQETQYFGPGTRLLVL.

This chain joins TRBV5-4 and TRBJ2-5; 12 bases match TRBD2. This CDR3 spans 16 amino acids. From germline, CDR1 is SGHNT and CDR2 YYREEE (reference sequence). Trimming at V came to 4 bases and at J to 7 bases, leaving 11 bases not matched to a gene. The DNA of the CDR3 is TGTGCCAGCAGCCTTGGACTAGCGGGGTTGCGGGGGACCCAGTACTTC. Translation: CASSLGLAGLRGTQYF.

This clone is large by frequency. This rearrangement joins TRBV11-2 to TRBJ2-7, with 8 bases identical to TRBD2. J lost 7 bases, V lost 2 bases, and 16 bases had no gene match. Germline CDR1 reads SGHAT; CDR2 reads FQNNGV. The CDR3 has 17 residues. In DNA, the CDR3 is TGTGCCAGCAGCTTACCTCAGCGGGGGCCGCCGAGGACGGAGCAGTACTTC. Translated: CASSLPQRGPPRTEQYF.

The chain couples TRBV11-2 to TRBJ2-3; 11 bases align to TRBD2. Trimming took 5 bases from V and 3 from J; bases not matched to a gene: 4. The CDR3 has 15 amino acids. Germline V gives CDR1 SGHAT, CDR2 FQNNGV. The CDR3 protein is CASSTLAGGTDTQYF. In DNA form, the CDR3 reads TGTGCCAGCAGCACCCTAGCGGGGGGAACAGATACGCAGTATTTT.

The chain is built from TRBV7-9 and TRBJ1-4; 8 bases fit TRBD1. Germline V lookup: CDR1 SEHNR, CDR2 FQNEAQ (reference sequence). V trimming: 4 bases; J trimming: 3 bases; junction bases outside the gene matches: 7. This CDR3 spans 16 amino acids. CDR3 coding DNA: TGTGCCAGCAGCTGGATGCCAGGGGGCCCTAATGAAAAACTGTTTTTT. Translating it yields CASSWMPGGPNEKLFF.

The V call is TRBV4-3, the J call TRBJ2-2; no firm D call. Germline values: CDR1 LGHNA, CDR2 YSLEER. V lost 0 bases and J 3 bases, leaving 8 bases between the germline ends. CDR3 length: 15 amino acids. The CDR3 DNA follows: TGCGCCAGCAGCCAAGAGACTCCTGACACCGGGGAGCTGTTTTTT. Translation: CASSQETPDTGELFF.

This chain links TRBV11-2 with TRBJ1-1; unclear D gene. V shed 1 base and J shed 6 bases, with 12 bases lying between them. Looked up from germline, CDR1 is SGHAT and CDR2 is FQNNGV. The CDR3 is 14 residues long. In DNA, the CDR3 is TGTGCCAGCAGCTTAGCCCTGTATTCGGCTGAAGCTTTCTTT. Translated: CASSLALYSAEAFF.

CDR3 DNA: TGTGCCAGCAGCCCCTATTCCTACGAGCAGTACTTC. This translates into CASSPYSYEQYF. V and J are TRBV7-9 and TRBJ2-7; D unresolved. From germline, CDR1 is SEHNR and CDR2 FQNEAQ (reference sequence). Trimming took off 5 bases at V and 1 base at J, with 6 bases between the two ends. CDR3 size: 12 residues.

The chain is built from TRBV18 and TRBJ1-4; possible D gene TRBD1, 6 bases. CDR1 KGHSH and CDR2 LQKENI come from the germline V gene. With 4 bases removed from V and 3 bases from J, the gap between germline ends came to 15 bases. This CDR3 contains 16 residues. This CDR3 reads CASSLNRGSSNEKLFF. In DNA form, the CDR3 reads TGTGCCAGCTCACTGAATAGGGGGTCCTCTAATGAAAAACTGTTTTTT.

CDR3 nucleotides: TGTGCCAGCAGCTTGAACCGGGACAGCGAAAAACTGTTTTTT. Its protein product is CASSLNRDSEKLFF. The genes are TRBV7-2 and TRBJ1-4, with 7 bases matching TRBD1. Germline V CDR1 and CDR2: SGHTA, FQGNSA. Trimming cost V 3 bases and J 8 bases; bases outside gene matches: 6. The CDR3 runs 14 residues.

The chain joins TRBV7-9 to TRBJ1-1; 7 bases line up with TRBD1. V dropped 10 bases and J dropped 5; count of bases not matched to a gene: 10. CDR1 and CDR2 from the germline V gene are SEHNR and FQNEAQ (reference sequence). The CDR3 has 13 residues. Here the CDR3 DNA reads TGTGCCACCCTGCCGGGACAGAGGACTGAAGCTTTCTTT. Translating gives CATLPGQRTEAFF.

This sequence joins TRBV5-1 and TRBJ2-1; D possibly corresponds to TRBD1 (5 bases). The length of the CDR3 is 15 residues. V lost 0 bases and J 14 bases, leaving 21 bases between the germline ends. Germline loops: CDR1 SGHRS, CDR2 YFSETQ. The CDR3 DNA sequence: TGCGCCAGCAGCTTGGAAAAAGGATTAGGCATACAGGAGTTCTTC. It translates to CASSLEKGLGIQEFF.

This chain uses TRBV7-8 with TRBJ2-7, with D possibly TRBD2 on 6 matching bases. CDR1 and CDR2 from the germline V gene are SGHVS and FQNEAQ. Trimming stripped 5 bases from V and 3 bases from J, with 20 bases between. The CDR3 loop spans 16 amino acids. CDR3 amino acids: CASSLDPASEYYEQYF. The CDR3 DNA sequence: TGTGCCAGCAGCCTCGACCCGGCTAGCGAGTACTACGAGCAGTACTTC.

V gene TRBV9 combines with J gene TRBJ2-2; 7 nucleotides line up with TRBD2. The CDR3 spans 14 residues. J lost 6 bases, V lost 2 bases, and 4 bases had no gene match. The germline V gene encodes CDR1 SGDLS and CDR2 YYNGEE. In DNA, the CDR3 is TGTGCCAGCAGCGTGAGCGGGAAAGCCGGGGAGCTGTTTTTT. Its protein product is CASSVSGKAGELFF. Full variable domain (rest looked up from reference TRBV9 and TRBJ2-2): DSGVTQTPKHLITATGQRVTLRCSPRSGDLSVYWYQQSLDQGLQFLIQYYNGEERAKGNILERFSAQQFPDLHSELNLSSLELGDSALYFCASSVSGKAGELFFGEGSRLTVL.

A note on this clone: An end of the junction differs from the germline gene, which may be a read error. The J gene is TRBJ1-1, the V gene TRBV5-6, with 9 nucleotides matching TRBD1. This CDR3 is built from 14 residues. CDR1 and CDR2 (germline): SGHDT, YYEEEE. CDR3: CATSGTGLNTEAFF. The CDR3 DNA reads as TGTGCCACCAGCGGGACAGGGCTGAACACTGAAGCTTTCTTT.

The rearrangement joins TRBV29-1 to TRBJ2-1; possibly TRBD1 for D (5 bases). Between the trimmed V and J ends, which lost 6 bases and 3 bases, there was a span of 21 bases. Germline lookup yields CDR1 SQVTM and CDR2 ANQGSEA. The CDR3 sequence is 16 residues long. For the CDR3, the DNA is TGCAGCGTCCCAAAGGTGGGCAGGGTAAGCTACAATGAGCAGTTCTTC. This encodes CSVPKVGRVSYNEQFF.

V gene TRBV18 combines with J gene TRBJ2-2; D is perhaps TRBD2 (6 bases). Germline V gene lookup returns CDR1 KGHSH and CDR2 LQKENI. V lost 4 bases, J lost 2 bases, and 11 bases lay in between. This CDR3 is built from 15 residues. The CDR3 region has the DNA TGTGCCAGCTCACGACGGACTACCAACACCGGGGAGCTGTTTTTT. Its protein is CASSRRTTNTGELFF.

This chain uses TRBV6-5 with TRBJ1-3; a weak D match, TRBD1 (5 bases). Germline V gene sequence: CDR1 MNHEY, CDR2 SVGAGI. The length of the CDR3 is 16 residues. The V gene lost 0 bases and the J gene lost 0 bases, with 9 bases spanning the gap. The CDR3, as DNA: TGTGCCAGCAGTTACTCGAGAGACAGCTCTGGAAACACCATATATTTT. This translates into CASSYSRDSSGNTIYF.

V and J are TRBV5-1 and TRBJ2-7; TRBD2 matches at 10 bases. V lost 4 bases, J lost 2 bases, and 3 bases stayed unmatched. Germline V gene data show CDR1 as SGHRS and CDR2 as YFSETQ. This CDR3 region has 14 residues. The CDR3 nucleotides are TGCGCCAGCAGCCATAGCGGGGGGCCCTACGAGCAGTACTTC. Translated: CASSHSGGPYEQYF.

This chain joins TRBV5-6 and TRBJ1-2; D is perhaps TRBD1 (5 bases). Trimming stripped 5 bases from V and 3 bases from J, with 11 bases between. CDR1 SGHDT and CDR2 YYEEEE come from the germline V gene. The CDR3 runs to 13 residues. The CDR3 reads CASRPGTDYGYTF. CDR3 sequence (DNA): TGTGCCAGCAGACCTGGGACTGACTATGGCTACACCTTC.

The V call is TRBV13, the J call TRBJ2-7; 10 bases fit TRBD1. Per the germline V gene, CDR1 is PRHDT and CDR2 is FYEKMQ (reference sequence). The CDR3 has 16 amino acids. The ends lost 5 bases at V and 1 base at J; junction bases unmatched: 8. The CDR3 nucleotides read TGTGCCAGCAGCCCTTACGGGACAGGGGAATCCTACGAGCAGTACTTC. It is translated as CASSPYGTGESYEQYF.

The J gene is TRBJ1-5, the V gene TRBV13, with 9 nucleotides matching TRBD1. With 5 bases clipped from V and 0 bases from J, the junction kept 5 bases outside the gene matches. CDR3 length: 16 residues. CDR1 and CDR2 from the germline V gene are PRHDT and FYEKMQ (reference sequence). The CDR3 region is CASSRDRVSSNQPQHF. The CDR3 DNA reads as TGTGCCAGCAGCCGGGACAGGGTATCTAGCAATCAGCCCCAGCATTTT.